The source of this T cell receptor (beta chain) is a study of blood T cell repertoires in COVID-19. Study summary: The samples span acute and convalescent COVID-19 from the United States, Italy and Spain. T cells, B-cell-depleted T cells, or PBMCs provided the cDNA or gDNA that served as material.

There are a few counts of this clone. As processed by the authors: Amplification from reference gene primers served as the basis for estimated nucleated cell counts. The table came from immunoSEQ multiplex PCR; TCRdb's copy has only in-frame clones and leaves some out. V, J and clone size are taken as reported in that table, and D and trimming were inferred from the DNA itself. The sample consists of 150,000 to 200,000 clones, about 85% of them appearing once. V lost 4 bases and J lost 1; bases outside the gene matches: 2. The CDR3 contains 14 residues. CDR1 is SGHDT, CDR2 YYEEEE, per germline. The genes are TRBV5-6 and TRBJ1-2; 9 bases fit TRBD1. The sample consisted of peripheral blood. The sequence was collected from a man aged 60 to 75 with active or convalescent COVID-19. CDR3 coding DNA: TGTGCCAGCAGCCGGGACAGGGTTAACTATGGCTACACCTTC. It specifies CASSRDRVNYGYTF.